Each of the 27 T cell receptor beta chains below was sequenced from the same sample in a study of cytomegalovirus exposure and HLA in healthy donors. Amplification used 60 Vbeta primers and 13 Jbeta primers. TCRdb keeps only in-frame clones here, not all; method: immunoSEQ multiplex PCR. The sample lists around 94,000 clones; approximately 77% were seen once. The sample was PBMCs. The receptors shown here come from a woman in her 40s in good health and CMV-seronegative.

The chain couples TRBV5-1 to TRBJ2-3, with 7 bases that match TRBD1. Germline V gene data show CDR1 as SGHRS and CDR2 as YFSETQ. This CDR3 is built from 16 residues. V dropped 4 bases and J dropped 0; count of bases not matched to a gene: 8. The DNA for the CDR3 is TGCGCCAGCAGCCCTCACAGGGGTGGGAGCACAGATACGCAGTATTTT. This encodes CASSPHRGGSTDTQYF.

The chain has TRBV6-5 and TRBJ1-4, with TRBD1 identical over 10 bases. The junction had 4 bases not matched to a gene; V was cut back by 6 bases and J by 3 bases. The CDR3 totals 15 residues. CDR1 and CDR2 from the germline V gene are MNHEY and SVGAGI. The CDR3 DNA sequence: TGTGCCAGCAGACCGGACAGGGGGGCTAATGAAAAACTGTTTTTT. Protein product: CASRPDRGANEKLFF.

This clone was picked up one time. The CDR3 reads CAWSTANAGEDEQFF. As DNA, the CDR3 is TGTGCCTGGAGCACGGCTAATGCGGGGGAAGATGAGCAGTTCTTC. J is TRBJ2-1 and V is TRBV30; 7 nucleotides match TRBD2. CDR1 is GTSNPN and CDR2 is SVGIG in the germline V gene (reference sequence). The CDR3 length is 15 residues. The V segment lost 3 bases and the J segment 8 bases; nucleotides outside the gene matches: 13.

The V gene is TRBV6-5, the J gene TRBJ2-1, with D maybe TRBD2 (6 bases). The germline V and J ends were trimmed by 6 bases and 2 bases, with 11 bases remaining between them. Germline V gives CDR1 MNHEY, CDR2 SVGAGI. CDR3 length: 14 residues. The CDR3 protein is CASSGTSTYNEQFF. CDR3 coding DNA: TGTGCCAGCAGCGGGACTTCTACCTACAATGAGCAGTTCTTC.

V usage is TRBV6-5 and J usage is TRBJ2-1, with 7 bases lining up with TRBD1. The germline gives CDR1 MNHEY, CDR2 SVGAGI. This CDR3 has 15 amino acids. Losses at the gene ends were 6 bases for V and 0 bases for J; bases not matched to a gene: 5. In DNA, the CDR3 is TGTGCCAGCAGCAGGGACAGAAGCTCCTACAATGAGCAGTTCTTC. Amino acid sequence: CASSRDRSSYNEQFF.

The V call is TRBV5-1, the J call TRBJ1-5; the match to TRBD1 covers 7 bases. The CDR3 spans 15 residues. After removal of 4 bases from V and 4 bases from J, the junction contained 8 bases not matched to a gene. Germline CDR1 reads SGHRS; CDR2 reads YFSETQ. The CDR3 spells CASSPDGTDNQPQHF. CDR3 DNA sequence: TGCGCCAGCAGCCCGGACGGGACAGATAATCAGCCCCAGCATTTT. Based on the CDR3 plus reference TRBV5-1 and TRBJ1-5, the full variable domain is KAGVTQTPRYLIKTRGQQVTLSCSPISGHRSVSWYQQTPGQGLQFLFEYFSETQRNKGNFPGRFSGRQFSNSRSEMNVSTLELGDSALYLCASSPDGTDNQPQHFGDGTRLSIL.

V usage is TRBV7-2 and J usage is TRBJ2-7; possibly TRBD2 for D (5 bases). Trimming stripped 7 bases from V and 3 bases from J, with 13 bases between. The germline CDR1 and CDR2 sequences are SGHTA and FQGNSA. CDR3 length: 13 residues. The CDR3 spells CASTQPAGYEQYF. The CDR3 DNA reads as TGTGCCAGCACCCAGCCCGCGGGCTACGAGCAGTACTTC. Full variable domain (remainder filled in from reference TRBV7-2 and TRBJ2-7): GAGVSQSPSNKVTEKGKDVELRCDPISGHTALYWYRQSLGQGLEFLIYFQGNSAPDKSGLPSDRFSAERTGGSVSTLTIQRTQQEDSAVYLCASTQPAGYEQYFGPGTRLTVT.

V usage is TRBV7-6 and J usage is TRBJ1-3, with D tentatively TRBD1 (5 bases). Germline V CDR1 and CDR2: SGHVS, FNYEAQ. The CDR3 is made up of 19 amino acids. The ends were cut back, 7 bases at V and 8 bases at J, with 33 bases in the middle. DNA for the CDR3: TGTGCCAGCACCAAAAACCCGGGGGGAACCGCCCGGACGGTGGACACCATATATTTT. Its translation is CASTKNPGGTARTVDTIYF. Combining the CDR3 with reference TRBV7-6 and TRBJ1-3 gives the whole variable domain GAGVSQSPRYKVTKRGQDVALRCDPISGHVSLYWYRQALGQGPEFLTYFNYEAQQDKSGLPNDRFSAERPEGSISTLTIQRTEQRDSAMYRCASTKNPGGTARTVDTIYFGEGSWLTVV.

J is TRBJ1-1 and V is TRBV18, with D possibly being TRBD1 (5 bases). Trimming took off 3 bases at V and 4 bases at J, with 12 bases between the two ends. Germline assignment: CDR1 KGHSH and CDR2 LQKENI. CDR3 length equals 14 residues. CDR3 in amino acids: CASSPQGRGTEAFF. Here the CDR3 DNA reads TGTGCCAGCTCACCTCAGGGAAGGGGCACTGAAGCTTTCTTT.

The V gene is TRBV5-1, the J gene TRBJ2-2, with 12 bases that match TRBD2. In germline, CDR1 is SGHRS, CDR2 YFSETQ. The ends lost 4 bases at V and 5 bases at J; junction bases unmatched: 6. The CDR3 is 16 residues long. The CDR3 DNA reads TGCGCCAGCAGCAAAACTAGCGGGGGGTATACCGGGGAGCTGTTTTTT. Translation: CASSKTSGGYTGELFF.

The CDR3 spells CASSLTGFGTEAFF. The CDR3 bases are TGTGCCAGCAGTTTAACGGGTTTCGGCACTGAAGCTTTCTTT. The chain combines TRBV25-1 with TRBJ1-1; D is ambiguous. The germline V gene has CDR1 MGHDK and CDR2 SYGVNS. Between the trimmed V and J ends, which lost 5 bases and 4 bases, there was a span of 14 bases. This CDR3 contains 14 residues.

The rearrangement links TRBV11-2 to TRBJ1-1; D not certain. This CDR3 contains 15 residues. Germline values: CDR1 SGHAT, CDR2 FQNNGV. Trimming pared 5 bases from V and 1 base from J, leaving 14 bases between. CDR3 region: CASSLRLPGNTEAFF. In DNA, the CDR3 is TGTGCCAGCAGCCTCAGACTCCCCGGGAACACTGAAGCTTTCTTT.

The chain employs TRBV10-3 and TRBJ2-5; 8 bases fit TRBD2. The CDR3 spans 14 residues. The germline V gene encodes CDR1 ENHRY and CDR2 SYGVKD. Unmatched junction bases numbered 2, after V lost 1 base and J lost 4 bases. CDR3 nucleotides: TGTGCCATCAGTGAGTTTAGCGGGGCAGAGACCCAGTACTTC. Encoded protein: CAISEFSGAETQYF.

This rearrangement joins TRBV5-1 to TRBJ2-7; D ambiguous. The V gene's germline CDR1 is SGHRS and CDR2 YFSETQ. The CDR3 totals 13 residues. V was trimmed by 8 bases and J by 3 bases, leaving 15 bases between them. The CDR3 bases are TGCGCCAGTGGCCGAGACAAAGTCTACGAGCAGTACTTC. Amino acid sequence: CASGRDKVYEQYF.

In DNA, the CDR3 is TGTGCCAGCAGCGGCGACAGGGGAAACACCATATATTTT. This gives the protein CASSGDRGNTIYF. V gene TRBV5-4 combines with J gene TRBJ1-3; D might be TRBD1 (6 bases). Per the germline V gene, CDR1 is SGHNT and CDR2 is YYREEE (reference sequence). CDR3 length: 13 amino acids. Trimming stripped 4 bases from V and 4 bases from J, with 9 bases between.

This chain uses TRBV11-2 with TRBJ1-2; D perhaps matches TRBD1 (6 bases). The ends were cut back, 6 bases at V and 4 bases at J, with 18 bases in the middle. CDR3 length: 15 amino acids. The germline CDR1 and CDR2 sequences are SGHAT and FQNNGV. Here the CDR3 DNA reads TGTGCCAGCAGGAAAACAGGGTCCCCCCTCTATGGCTACACCTTC. It yields the protein CASRKTGSPLYGYTF.

The V call is TRBV5-5, the J call TRBJ2-7, with 7 nucleotides matching TRBD1. This CDR3 region has 15 residues. The V gene's germline CDR1 is SGHKS and CDR2 YYEKEE (reference sequence). V shed 3 bases, J shed 4 bases, and the junction held 10 bases outside the gene matches. The CDR3 region has the DNA TGTGCCAGCAGCTACGACAGGGCGTCGCAATACGAGCAGTACTTC. Protein sequence: CASSYDRASQYEQYF.

This clone was found a few times. V usage is TRBV11-2 and J usage is TRBJ1-4, with unresolved D. Germline CDR1 is SGHAT and CDR2 is FQNNGV. The CDR3 is 14 residues long. V was trimmed by 1 base and J by 7 bases, leaving 10 bases between them. The CDR3 DNA sequence: TGTGCCAGCAGCTTAGGGTACTCGAGTGAAAAACTGTTTTTT. Its protein product is CASSLGYSSEKLFF.

The J gene is TRBJ1-3, the V gene TRBV5-1; D not resolved. CDR1 and CDR2 from the germline V gene are SGHRS and YFSETQ. V lost 4 bases to trimming and J lost 0 bases, with 11 bases between them. There are 15 residues in the CDR3. The CDR3 region has the DNA TGCGCCAGCAGCCCTCTATCCGGCTCTGGAAACACCATATATTTT. Protein product: CASSPLSGSGNTIYF.

V gene TRBV29-1 combines with J gene TRBJ2-5; 7 nucleotides align to TRBD2. The end of the DNA fits TRBJ2-7 better, so the J call may be wrong. This CDR3 has 13 amino acids. CDR1 SQVTM and CDR2 ANQGSEA come from the germline V gene. The CDR3 DNA sequence: TGCAGCGTTGAAGCGATCGGGGGGTACGAGCAGTACTTC. It yields the protein CSVEAIGGYEQYF.

The chain joins TRBV5-8 to TRBJ2-5, with a possible D match to TRBD1 (6 bases). The V and J ends lost 0 bases and 3 bases respectively, with 6 bases between them. The germline gives CDR1 SGHTS, CDR2 YDEGEE. The CDR3 is 13 amino acids. This chain's CDR3 is CASSLDREETQYF. The CDR3 nucleotides are TGTGCCAGCAGCTTGGACAGGGAAGAGACCCAGTACTTC.

The chain combines TRBV9 with TRBJ2-1; perhaps TRBD2 as D (6 bases). Germline V gives CDR1 SGDLS, CDR2 YYNGEE. CDR3 length equals 15 residues. V lost 1 base to trimming and J lost 8 bases, with 16 bases between them. This CDR3 is CASSVFLATSDEQFF. In DNA form, the CDR3 reads TGTGCCAGCAGCGTATTTCTAGCGACTTCGGATGAGCAGTTCTTC.

The chain couples TRBV5-1 to TRBJ1-2; 10 nucleotides agree with TRBD1. J lost 6 bases, V lost 4 bases, and 3 bases had no gene match. The CDR3 totals 13 residues. Looked up from germline, CDR1 is SGHRS and CDR2 is YFSETQ. The CDR3 region has the DNA TGCGCCAGCAGCCCAGGGACAGGGGATGGCTACACCTTC. Encoded protein: CASSPGTGDGYTF.

V and J are TRBV7-2 and TRBJ2-1, with 11 nucleotides matching TRBD1. V trimming: 2 bases; J trimming: 3 bases; junction bases outside the gene matches: 6. CDR1 and CDR2 from the germline V gene are SGHTA and FQGNSA. The CDR3 loop spans 17 amino acids. CDR3 sequence reads: CASSLRLDRGHYNEQFF. The CDR3, as DNA: TGTGCCAGCAGCTTACGGCTGGACAGGGGGCACTACAATGAGCAGTTCTTC.

This chain uses TRBV4-2 with TRBJ1-5, with 9 bases identical to TRBD1. V shed 5 bases and J 4 bases; nucleotides not matched to a gene: 3. Per the germline V gene, CDR1 is LGHNA and CDR2 is YNFKEQ. This CDR3 contains 14 residues. CDR3 protein: CASSSTGGNQPQHF. The CDR3, as DNA: TGTGCCAGCAGCTCGACAGGGGGGAATCAGCCCCAGCATTTT.

The chain is built from TRBV5-4 and TRBJ2-1; no definite D call. Germline V gene sequence: CDR1 SGHNT, CDR2 YYREEE (reference sequence). The CDR3 totals 13 residues. V lost 4 bases and J lost 6, with 11 bases in between. This chain's CDR3 is CASSTPGFNEQFF. The CDR3 DNA reads as TGTGCCAGCAGCACCCCGGGTTTCAATGAGCAGTTCTTC.

This sequence joins TRBV9 and TRBJ2-3, with D tentatively TRBD2 (6 bases). The CDR3 covers 14 residues. Germline loops: CDR1 SGDLS, CDR2 YYNGEE. V lost 7 bases, J lost 3 bases, and 15 bases lay in between. CDR3 sequence reads: CASGDERVTDTQYF. Written as DNA, the CDR3 is TGTGCCAGCGGCGACGAGCGGGTTACAGATACGCAGTATTTT. Looking up the rest from reference TRBV9 and TRBJ2-3 gives the full variable domain: DSGVTQTPKHLITATGQRVTLRCSPRSGDLSVYWYQQSLDQGLQFLIQYYNGEERAKGNILERFSAQQFPDLHSELNLSSLELGDSALYFCASGDERVTDTQYFGPGTRLTVL.